The rows below give T cell receptor beta chains drawn from one sample of a study of blood T cell repertoires in COVID-19. Data came from immunoSEQ multiplex PCR; TCRdb stores just in-frame clones and leaves some out. Altogether approximately 200,000 clones are present, about 81% being singletons, with the ten largest covering around 9.2%. Sequencing was carried out using PBMCs or T cells enriched from blood (not recorded which). The receptors come from a man aged 35-49 years who had recovered from COVID-19. Each CDR3 is given with its conserved first and last residue. The D gene is left open where the match is weak.

d_call,j_call,v_call,cdr3_aa
NA,TRBJ1-6,TRBV7-8,CASSPRLSSYNSPLHF
NA,TRBJ2-1,TRBV10-1,CASSERGGVSNNEQFF
TRBD1,TRBJ1-6,TRBV7-9,CASSHGTGVRVGNSPLHF
TRBD1,TRBJ2-6,TRBV19,CASSTDRAGANVLTF
TRBD1,TRBJ2-5,TRBV27,CASRRGQVQETQYF
TRBD2,TRBJ2-3,TRBV5-6,CASSLIAGGRTDTQYF
NA,TRBJ2-1,TRBV9,CASKSEHNEQFF
NA,TRBJ1-6,TRBV5-1,CASSFEGGRLNSPLHF
NA,TRBJ1-2,TRBV30,CAWSDPGNNYGYTF
TRBD1,TRBJ2-7,TRBV2,CASSRQGPIEQYF
NA,TRBJ2-3,TRBV7-3,CASSLSLAVGEDTQYF
TRBD2,TRBJ2-3,TRBV9,CASGGVTSGTDTQYF
NA,TRBJ2-7,TRBV2,CASHPGDSYEQYF
TRBD1,TRBJ2-1,TRBV7-6,CASSTRQQGWNEQFF
TRBD1,TRBJ1-5,TRBV18,CASSRTGQANQPQHF
NA,TRBJ2-7,TRBV5-8,CASSLALWFGETPSYEQYF
NA,TRBJ1-5,TRBV5-1,CASSEYSNQPQHF
NA,TRBJ1-1,TRBV7-9,CASRDGRGHAEAFF
NA,TRBJ1-5,TRBV7-2,CASSFLGVGNQPQHF
NA,TRBJ2-3,TRBV5-4,CASTHQGGGDTQYF
NA,TRBJ1-1,TRBV5-6,CASSKRGGSDEAFF
TRBD2,TRBJ2-1,TRBV18,CASSPGTRLRNEQFF
TRBD1,TRBJ2-1,TRBV11-2,CASSFRTGPNEQFF
NA,TRBJ1-1,TRBV15,CATSSTRNTEAFF
NA,TRBJ2-3,TRBV19,CASSMGGVTDTQYF
NA,TRBJ1-2,TRBV5-1,CASSLVGSAADGYTF
TRBD1,TRBJ1-2,TRBV4-2,CASSQEDRNNYGYTF
TRBD2,TRBJ2-7,TRBV7-8,CASTPKRGVFYEQYF
TRBD2,TRBJ2-1,TRBV2,CASSAWTRTLYNEQFF
NA,TRBJ1-1,TRBV19,CASIRFNTEAFF
NA,TRBJ1-3,TRBV5-1,CASSLGGSSGNTIYF
TRBD2,TRBJ2-1,TRBV3-1/TRBV3-2,CASTRGGSMVNEQFF
NA,TRBJ2-1,TRBV5-1,CASSSSITYSYNEQFF
TRBD1,TRBJ1-5,TRBV2,CASRSQGASNQPQHF
TRBD1,TRBJ2-5,TRBV24-1,CATSDSGQGARETQYF
TRBD2,TRBJ2-7,TRBV7-2,CASSPYRTSGLPYEQYF
NA,TRBJ1-3,TRBV19,CASSIATVPSGNTIYF
NA,TRBJ1-2,TRBV7-9,CASSPGNGLNYGYTF
TRBD1,TRBJ2-1,TRBV23-1,CASSQFKGAGEQFF
TRBD1,TRBJ1-2,TRBV27,CASSLAGTGDYGYTF
NA,TRBJ1-4,TRBV5-1,CASSLSSTNEKLFF
NA,TRBJ1-2,TRBV6-1,CASSETDNYGYTF
TRBD1,TRBJ2-7,TRBV5-1,CASSDGQGRYEQYF
TRBD2,TRBJ2-3,TRBV27,CASSLSGAGGPSDTQYF
NA,TRBJ1-2,TRBV28,CASKSGGYTF
NA,TRBJ1-3,TRBV28,CASSSTQLSGNTIYF
NA,TRBJ2-7,TRBV19,CASSISSQAYEQYF